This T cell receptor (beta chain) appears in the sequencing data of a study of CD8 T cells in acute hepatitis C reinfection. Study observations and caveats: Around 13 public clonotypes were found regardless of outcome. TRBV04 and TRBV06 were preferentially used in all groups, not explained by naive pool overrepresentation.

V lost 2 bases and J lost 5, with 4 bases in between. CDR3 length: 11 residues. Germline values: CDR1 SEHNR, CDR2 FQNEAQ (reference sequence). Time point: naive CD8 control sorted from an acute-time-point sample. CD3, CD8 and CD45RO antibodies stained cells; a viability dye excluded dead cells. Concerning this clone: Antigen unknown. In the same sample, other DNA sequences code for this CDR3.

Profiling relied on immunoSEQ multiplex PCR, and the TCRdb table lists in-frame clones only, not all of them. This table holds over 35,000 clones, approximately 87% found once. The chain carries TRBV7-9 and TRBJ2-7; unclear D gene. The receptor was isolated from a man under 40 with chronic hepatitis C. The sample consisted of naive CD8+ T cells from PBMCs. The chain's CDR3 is CASSLSDEQYF. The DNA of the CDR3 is TGTGCCAGCAGCTTATCTGACGAGCAGTACTTC.